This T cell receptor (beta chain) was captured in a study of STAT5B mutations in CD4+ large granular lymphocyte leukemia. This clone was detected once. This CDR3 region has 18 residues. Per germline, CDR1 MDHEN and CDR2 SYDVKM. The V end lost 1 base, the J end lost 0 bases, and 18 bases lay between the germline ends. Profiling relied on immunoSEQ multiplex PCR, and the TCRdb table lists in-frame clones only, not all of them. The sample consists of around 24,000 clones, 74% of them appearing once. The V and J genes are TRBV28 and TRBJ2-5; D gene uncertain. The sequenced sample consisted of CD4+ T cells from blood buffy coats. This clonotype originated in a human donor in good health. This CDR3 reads CASSLSLHGRNYQETQYF. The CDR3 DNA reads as TGTGCCAGCAGTTTATCTCTCCATGGCAGGAACTACCAAGAGACCCAGTACTTC.